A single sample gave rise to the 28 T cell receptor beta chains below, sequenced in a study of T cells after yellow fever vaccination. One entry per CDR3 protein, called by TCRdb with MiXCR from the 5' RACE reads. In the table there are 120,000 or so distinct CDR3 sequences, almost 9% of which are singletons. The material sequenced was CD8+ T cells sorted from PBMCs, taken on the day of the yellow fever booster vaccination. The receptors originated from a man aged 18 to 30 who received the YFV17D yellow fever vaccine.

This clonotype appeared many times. CDR3 protein: CASRPVGTAYNEQFF. For the CDR3, the DNA is TGCGCCAGCCGGCCGGTGGGGACCGCGTACAATGAGCAGTTCTTC. The V gene is TRBV4-1, the J gene TRBJ2-1; D might be TRBD1 or TRBD2, each matching 5 bases. This CDR3 region has 15 residues. Germline V gives CDR1 MGHRA, CDR2 YSYEKL. Deletions cut 8 bases from V and 4 bases from J, with 18 bases between.

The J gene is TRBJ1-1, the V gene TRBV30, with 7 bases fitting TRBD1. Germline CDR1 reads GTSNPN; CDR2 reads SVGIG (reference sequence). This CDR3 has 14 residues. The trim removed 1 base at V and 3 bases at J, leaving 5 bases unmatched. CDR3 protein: CAWSAGTADTEAFF. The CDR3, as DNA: TGTGCCTGGAGTGCCGGGACAGCAGACACTGAAGCTTTCTTT.

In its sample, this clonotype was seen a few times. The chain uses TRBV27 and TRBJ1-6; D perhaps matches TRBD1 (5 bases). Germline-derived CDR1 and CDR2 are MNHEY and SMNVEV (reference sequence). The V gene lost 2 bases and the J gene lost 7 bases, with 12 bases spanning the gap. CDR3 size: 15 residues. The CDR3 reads CASSLGTHRNSPLHF. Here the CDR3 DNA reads TGTGCCAGCAGTTTAGGGACTCATAGAAATTCACCCCTCCACTTT.

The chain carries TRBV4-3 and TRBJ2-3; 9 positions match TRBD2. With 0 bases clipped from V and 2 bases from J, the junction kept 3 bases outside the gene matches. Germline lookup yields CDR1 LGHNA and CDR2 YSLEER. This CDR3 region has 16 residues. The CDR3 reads CASSQERGGFTDTQYF. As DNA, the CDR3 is TGCGCCAGCAGCCAAGAGCGGGGGGGTTTCACAGATACGCAGTATTTT.

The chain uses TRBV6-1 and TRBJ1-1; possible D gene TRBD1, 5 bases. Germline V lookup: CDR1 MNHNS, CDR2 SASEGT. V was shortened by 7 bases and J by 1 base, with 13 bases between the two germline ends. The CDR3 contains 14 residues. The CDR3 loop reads CASNHGTANTEAFF. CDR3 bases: TGTGCCAGCAACCACGGGACGGCGAACACTGAAGCTTTCTTT.

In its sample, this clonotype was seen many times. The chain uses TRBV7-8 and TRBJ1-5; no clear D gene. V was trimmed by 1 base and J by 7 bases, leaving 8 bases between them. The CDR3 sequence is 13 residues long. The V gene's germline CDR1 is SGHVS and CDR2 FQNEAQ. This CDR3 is CASSLGFGQPQHF. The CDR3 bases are TGTGCCAGCAGCTTAGGGTTCGGGCAGCCCCAGCATTTT. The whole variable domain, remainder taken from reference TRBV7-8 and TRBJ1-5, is GAGVSQSPRYKVAKRGQDVALRCDPISGHVSLFWYQQALGQGPEFLTYFQNEAQLDKSGLPSDRFFAERPEGSVSTLKIQRTQQEDSAVYLCASSLGFGQPQHFGDGTRLSIL.

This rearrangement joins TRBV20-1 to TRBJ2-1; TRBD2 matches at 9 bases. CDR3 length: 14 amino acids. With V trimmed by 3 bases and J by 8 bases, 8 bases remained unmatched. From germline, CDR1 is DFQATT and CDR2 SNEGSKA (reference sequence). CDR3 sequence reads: CSARDSGGTDEQFF. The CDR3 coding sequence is TGCAGTGCTAGGGACAGCGGGGGGACCGATGAGCAGTTCTTC.

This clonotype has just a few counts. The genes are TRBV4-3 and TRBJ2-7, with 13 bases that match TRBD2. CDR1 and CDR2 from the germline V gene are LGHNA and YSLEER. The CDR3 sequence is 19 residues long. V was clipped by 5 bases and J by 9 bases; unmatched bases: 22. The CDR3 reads CASSRQGLLAGGPVSRQYV. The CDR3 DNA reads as TGCGCCAGCAGCAGACAGGGATTACTAGCGGGGGGGCCCGTGTCGAGGCAGTACGTC.

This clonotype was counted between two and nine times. The CDR3 sequence is CATSSVRRGGTDTQYF. For the CDR3, the DNA is TGTGCCACCAGCAGTGTTAGGCGGGGGGGCACAGATACGCAGTATTTT. The chain carries TRBV15 and TRBJ2-3; 8 bases map to TRBD2. This CDR3 contains 16 residues. CDR1 is LNHNV, CDR2 YYDKDF, per germline (reference sequence). V gave up 3 bases and J gave up 1 base; unmatched junction bases: 6.

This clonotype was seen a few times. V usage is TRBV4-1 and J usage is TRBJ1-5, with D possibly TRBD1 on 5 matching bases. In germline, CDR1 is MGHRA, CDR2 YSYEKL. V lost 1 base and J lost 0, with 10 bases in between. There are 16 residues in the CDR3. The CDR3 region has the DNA TGCGCCAGCAGCCAAGGGGCAGGGTTTAGCAATCAGCCCCAGCATTTT. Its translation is CASSQGAGFSNQPQHF.

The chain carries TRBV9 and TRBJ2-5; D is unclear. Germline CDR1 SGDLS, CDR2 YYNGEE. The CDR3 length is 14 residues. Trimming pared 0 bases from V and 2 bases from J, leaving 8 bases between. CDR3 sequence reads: CASSVGSGQETQYF. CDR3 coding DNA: TGTGCCAGCAGCGTAGGGTCGGGTCAAGAGACCCAGTACTTC. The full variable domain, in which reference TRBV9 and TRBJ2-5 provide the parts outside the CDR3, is DSGVTQTPKHLITATGQRVTLRCSPRSGDLSVYWYQQSLDQGLQFLIQYYNGEERAKGNILERFSAQQFPDLHSELNLSSLELGDSALYFCASSVGSGQETQYFGPGTRLLVL.

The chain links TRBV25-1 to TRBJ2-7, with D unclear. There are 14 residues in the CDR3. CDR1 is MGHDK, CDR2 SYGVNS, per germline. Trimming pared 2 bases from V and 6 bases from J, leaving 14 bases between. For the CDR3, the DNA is TGTGCCAGCAGTGAAATCGGTGGGATACGCGAGCAGTACTTC. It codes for CASSEIGGIREQYF.

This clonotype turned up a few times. The CDR3 loop is CASSSPGYQETQYF. CDR3 coding DNA: TGCGCCAGCAGCTCACCGGGGTACCAAGAGACCCAGTACTTC. The V call is TRBV5-1, the J call TRBJ2-5; TRBD2 might be the D (5 bases). The CDR3 covers 14 residues. Trimming cost V 3 bases and J 0 bases, with 9 bases left between them. Germline V CDR1 and CDR2: SGHRS, YFSETQ. Drawing the rest from reference TRBV5-1 and TRBJ2-5, the complete variable domain is KAGVTQTPRYLIKTRGQQVTLSCSPISGHRSVSWYQQTPGQGLQFLFEYFSETQRNKGNFPGRFSGRQFSNSRSEMNVSTLELGDSALYLCASSSPGYQETQYFGPGTRLLVL.

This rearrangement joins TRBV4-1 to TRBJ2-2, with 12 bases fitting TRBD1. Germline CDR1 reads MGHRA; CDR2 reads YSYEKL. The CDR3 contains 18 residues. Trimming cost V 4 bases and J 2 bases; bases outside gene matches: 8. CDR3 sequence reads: CASSPGQGAHVNTGELFF. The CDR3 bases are TGCGCCAGCAGCCCGGGACAGGGGGCGCACGTAAACACCGGGGAGCTGTTTTTT.

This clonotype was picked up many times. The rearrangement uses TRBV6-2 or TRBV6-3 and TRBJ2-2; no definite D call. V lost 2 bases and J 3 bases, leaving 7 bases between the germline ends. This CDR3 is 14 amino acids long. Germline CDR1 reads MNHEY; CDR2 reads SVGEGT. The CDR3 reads CASSYNPHTGELFF. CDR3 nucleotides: TGTGCCAGCAGTTACAACCCTCACACCGGGGAGCTGTTTTTT.

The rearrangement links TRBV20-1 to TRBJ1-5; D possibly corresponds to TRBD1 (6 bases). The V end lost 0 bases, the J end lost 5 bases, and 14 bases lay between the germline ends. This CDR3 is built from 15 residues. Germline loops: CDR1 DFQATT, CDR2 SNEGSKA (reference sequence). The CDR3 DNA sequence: TGCAGTGCTAGAGACGCCGGGACATATCATCAGCCCCAGCATTTT. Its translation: CSARDAGTYHQPQHF.

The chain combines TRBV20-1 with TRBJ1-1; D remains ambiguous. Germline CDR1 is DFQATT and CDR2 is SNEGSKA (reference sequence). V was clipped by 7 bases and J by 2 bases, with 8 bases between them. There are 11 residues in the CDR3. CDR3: CSDARNTEAFF. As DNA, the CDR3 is TGCAGTGATGCCAGAAACACTGAAGCTTTCTTT.

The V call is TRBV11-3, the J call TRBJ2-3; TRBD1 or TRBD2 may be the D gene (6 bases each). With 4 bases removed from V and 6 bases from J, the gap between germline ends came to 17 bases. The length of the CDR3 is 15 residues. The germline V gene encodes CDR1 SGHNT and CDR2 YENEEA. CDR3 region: CASSSYREEKDTQYF. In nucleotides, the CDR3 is TGTGCCAGCAGCTCCTACAGGGAGGAGAAGGATACGCAGTATTTT. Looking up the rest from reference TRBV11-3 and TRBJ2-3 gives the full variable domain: EAGVVQSPRYKIIEKKQPVAFWCNPISGHNTLYWYLQNLGQGPELLIRYENEEAVDDSQLPKDRFSAERLKGVDSTLKIQPAELGDSAVYLCASSSYREEKDTQYFGPGTRLTVL.

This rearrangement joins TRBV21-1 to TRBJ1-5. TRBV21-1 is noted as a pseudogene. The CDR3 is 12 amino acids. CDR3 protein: CASSKSNQPQHF. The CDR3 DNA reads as TGTGCCAGCAGCAAGAGCAATCAGCCCCAGCATTTT.

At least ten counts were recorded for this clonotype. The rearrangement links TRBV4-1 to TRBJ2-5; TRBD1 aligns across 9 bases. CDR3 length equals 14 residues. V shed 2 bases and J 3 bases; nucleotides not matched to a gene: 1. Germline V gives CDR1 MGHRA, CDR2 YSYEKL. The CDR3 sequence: CASSQRDREETQYF. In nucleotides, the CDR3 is TGCGCCAGCAGCCAAAGGGACAGGGAAGAGACCCAGTACTTC.

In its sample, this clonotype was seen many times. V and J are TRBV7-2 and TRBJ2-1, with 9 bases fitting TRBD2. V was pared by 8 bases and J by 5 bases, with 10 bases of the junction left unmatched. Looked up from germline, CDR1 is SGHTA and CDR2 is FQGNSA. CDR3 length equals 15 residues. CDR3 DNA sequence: TGTGCCAGCCTTGTCGCGGGGGGGGCCGACAATGAGCAGTTCTTC. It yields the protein CASLVAGGADNEQFF.

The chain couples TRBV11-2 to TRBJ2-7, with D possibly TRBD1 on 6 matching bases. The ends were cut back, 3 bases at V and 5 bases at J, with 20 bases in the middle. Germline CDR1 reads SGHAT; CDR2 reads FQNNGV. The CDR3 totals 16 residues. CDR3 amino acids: CASSFYRERFEDEQYF. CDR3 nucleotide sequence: TGTGCCAGCAGCTTCTACAGGGAAAGGTTTGAAGACGAGCAGTACTTC.

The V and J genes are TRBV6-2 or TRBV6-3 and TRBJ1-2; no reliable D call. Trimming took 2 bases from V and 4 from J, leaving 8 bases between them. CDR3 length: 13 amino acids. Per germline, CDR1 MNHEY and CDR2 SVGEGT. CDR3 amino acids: CASSYVGFYGYTF. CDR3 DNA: TGTGCCAGCAGTTACGTAGGGTTCTATGGCTACACCTTC.

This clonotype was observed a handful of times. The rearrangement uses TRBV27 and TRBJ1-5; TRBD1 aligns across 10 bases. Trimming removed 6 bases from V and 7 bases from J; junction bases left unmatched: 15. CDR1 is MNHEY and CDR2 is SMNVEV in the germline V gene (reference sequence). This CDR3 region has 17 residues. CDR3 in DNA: TGTGCCAGCAGACGTGCCGGGGACAGGGGTTCGAAACAGCCCCAGCATTTT. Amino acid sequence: CASRRAGDRGSKQPQHF.

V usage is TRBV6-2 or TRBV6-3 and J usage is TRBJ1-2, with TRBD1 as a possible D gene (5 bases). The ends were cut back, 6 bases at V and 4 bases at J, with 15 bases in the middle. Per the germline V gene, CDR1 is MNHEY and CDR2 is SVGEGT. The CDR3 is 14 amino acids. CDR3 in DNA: TGTGCCAGCAGCTTTGCGGGGGACTCCTATGGCTACACCTTC. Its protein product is CASSFAGDSYGYTF.

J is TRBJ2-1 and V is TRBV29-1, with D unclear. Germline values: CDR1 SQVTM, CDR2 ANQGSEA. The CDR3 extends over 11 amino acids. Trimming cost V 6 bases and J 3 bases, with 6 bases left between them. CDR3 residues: CSVAFYNEQFF. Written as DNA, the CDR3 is TGCAGCGTAGCGTTCTACAATGAGCAGTTCTTC.

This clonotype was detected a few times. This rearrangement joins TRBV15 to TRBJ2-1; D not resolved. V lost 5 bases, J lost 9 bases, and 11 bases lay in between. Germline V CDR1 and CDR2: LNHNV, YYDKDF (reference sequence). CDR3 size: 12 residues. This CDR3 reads CATSGHLSEQFF. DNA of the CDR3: TGTGCCACCAGCGGTCACTTGAGTGAGCAGTTCTTC.

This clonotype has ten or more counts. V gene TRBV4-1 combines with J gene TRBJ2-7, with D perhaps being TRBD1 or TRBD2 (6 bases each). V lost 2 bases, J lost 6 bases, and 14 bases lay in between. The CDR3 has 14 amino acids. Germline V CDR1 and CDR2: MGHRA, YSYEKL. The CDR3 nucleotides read TGCGCCAGCAGCCAAAATTCGGGGGCCCTCGAGCAGTACGTC. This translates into CASSQNSGALEQYV.